This T cell receptor beta chain was identified in a study of blood T cell repertoires in COVID-19. In the study overall: Collection of acute and convalescent COVID-19 samples took place in the United States, Italy and Spain. From T cells, B-cell-depleted T cells, or PBMCs came the material, which was cDNA or gDNA.

In the original processing: Reference gene primer amplification gave nucleated cell count estimates. The assay was immunoSEQ multiplex PCR, and TCRdb's table has in-frame clones only and misses some. For V, J and clone size, that table is used; D and trimming come from the DNA. The repertoire holds about 330,000 clones, with more than 90% as singletons. The CDR3 has 16 amino acids. V shed 4 bases and J 4 bases; nucleotides not matched to a gene: 10. Germline V gene sequence: CDR1 KGHDR, CDR2 SFDVKD. Recovery meant two consecutive negative NP/OP PCR tests, professional clearance, or resolved symptoms. Sequenced material: PBMCs or T cells enriched from blood (not recorded which). The V gene is TRBV24-1, the J gene TRBJ1-1; 8 bases align to TRBD1. This TCR came from a woman in her thirties who had recovered from COVID-19. The CDR3 reads CATSDRPGGRSTEAFF. The CDR3 DNA sequence: TGTGCCACCAGTGACCGCCCAGGGGGCAGGAGCACTGAAGCTTTCTTT.